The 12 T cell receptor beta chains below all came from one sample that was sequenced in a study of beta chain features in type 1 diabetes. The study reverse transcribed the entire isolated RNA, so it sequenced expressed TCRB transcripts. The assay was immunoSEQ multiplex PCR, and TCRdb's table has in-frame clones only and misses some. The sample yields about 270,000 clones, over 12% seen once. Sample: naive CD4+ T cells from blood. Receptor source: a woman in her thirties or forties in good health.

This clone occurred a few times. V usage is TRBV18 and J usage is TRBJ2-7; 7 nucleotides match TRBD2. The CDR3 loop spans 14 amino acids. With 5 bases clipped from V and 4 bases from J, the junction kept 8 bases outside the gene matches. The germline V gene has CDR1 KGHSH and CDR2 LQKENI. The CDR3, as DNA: TGTGCCAGCTCAAAGCCGGGGGGTGGATACGAGCAGTACTTC. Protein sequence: CASSKPGGGYEQYF.

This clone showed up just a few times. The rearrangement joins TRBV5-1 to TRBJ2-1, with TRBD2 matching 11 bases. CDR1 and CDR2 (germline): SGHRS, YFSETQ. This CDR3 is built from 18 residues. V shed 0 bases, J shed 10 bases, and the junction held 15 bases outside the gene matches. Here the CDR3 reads CASSLAGSGGAVVREQFF. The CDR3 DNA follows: TGCGCCAGCAGCTTGGCTGGTAGCGGGGGGGCCGTCGTGAGGGAGCAGTTCTTC.

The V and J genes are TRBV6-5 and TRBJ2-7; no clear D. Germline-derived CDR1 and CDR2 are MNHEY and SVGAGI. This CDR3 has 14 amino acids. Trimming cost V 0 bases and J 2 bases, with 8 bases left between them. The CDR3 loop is CASSYSNSPYEQYF. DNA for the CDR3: TGTGCCAGCAGTTACTCGAACAGCCCCTACGAGCAGTACTTC.

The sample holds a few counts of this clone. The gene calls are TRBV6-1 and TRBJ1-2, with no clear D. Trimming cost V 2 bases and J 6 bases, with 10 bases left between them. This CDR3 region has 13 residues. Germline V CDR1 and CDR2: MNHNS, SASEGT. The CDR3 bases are TGTGCCAGCAGTGAACCGACGGGGAATGGCTACACCTTC. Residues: CASSEPTGNGYTF.

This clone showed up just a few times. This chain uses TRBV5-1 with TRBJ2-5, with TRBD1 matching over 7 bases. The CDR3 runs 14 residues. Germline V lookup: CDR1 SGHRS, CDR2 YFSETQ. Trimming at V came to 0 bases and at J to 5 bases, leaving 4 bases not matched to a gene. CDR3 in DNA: TGCGCCAGCAGCTTGGAGACAGGGTACGAGACCCAGTACTTC. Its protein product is CASSLETGYETQYF.

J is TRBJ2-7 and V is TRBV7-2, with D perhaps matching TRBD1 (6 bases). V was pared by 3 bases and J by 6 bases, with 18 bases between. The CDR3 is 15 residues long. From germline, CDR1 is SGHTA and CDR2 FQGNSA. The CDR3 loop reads CASSLDSTGPSEQYF. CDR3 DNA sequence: TGTGCCAGCAGCTTGGACTCGACAGGCCCAAGCGAGCAGTACTTC.

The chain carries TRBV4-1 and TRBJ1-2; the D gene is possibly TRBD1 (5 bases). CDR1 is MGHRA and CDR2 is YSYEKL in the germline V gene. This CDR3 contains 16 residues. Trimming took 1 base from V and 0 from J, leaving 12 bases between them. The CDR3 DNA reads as TGCGCCAGCAGCCAAGCGACGGGCAGGGCTAACTATGGCTACACCTTC. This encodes CASSQATGRANYGYTF.

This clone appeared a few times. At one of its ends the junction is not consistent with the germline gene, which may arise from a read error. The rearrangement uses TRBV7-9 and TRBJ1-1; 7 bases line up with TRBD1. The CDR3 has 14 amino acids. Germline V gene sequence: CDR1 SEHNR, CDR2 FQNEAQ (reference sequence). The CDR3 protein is CASTLGQANTEAFF. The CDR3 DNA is TGTGCCAGCACCTTAGGACAGGCTAACACTGAAGCTTTCTTT.

Here the CDR3 reads CASSLDGTSGADTQYF. CDR3 coding DNA: TGTGCCAGCAGCTTGGATGGGACTAGCGGAGCAGATACGCAGTATTTT. This sequence joins TRBV7-9 and TRBJ2-3, with 11 bases aligning to TRBD2. CDR1 SEHNR and CDR2 FQNEAQ come from the germline V gene (reference sequence). Losses at the gene ends were 3 bases for V and 4 bases for J; bases not matched to a gene: 6. CDR3 length: 16 residues.

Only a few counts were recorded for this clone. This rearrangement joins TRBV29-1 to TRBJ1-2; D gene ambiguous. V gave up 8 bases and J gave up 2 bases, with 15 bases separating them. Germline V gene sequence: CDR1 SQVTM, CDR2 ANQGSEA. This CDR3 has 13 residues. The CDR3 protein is CSSEERENYGYTF. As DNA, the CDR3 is TGCAGCTCTGAGGAGAGGGAGAACTATGGCTACACCTTC.

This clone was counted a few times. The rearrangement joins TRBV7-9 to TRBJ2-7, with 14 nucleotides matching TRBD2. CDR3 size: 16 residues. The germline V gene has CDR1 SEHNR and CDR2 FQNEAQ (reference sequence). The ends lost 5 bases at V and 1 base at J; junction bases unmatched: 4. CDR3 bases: TGTGCCAGCAGCCCGTGGACTAGCGGGGGGTCCTACGAGCAGTACTTC. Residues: CASSPWTSGGSYEQYF.

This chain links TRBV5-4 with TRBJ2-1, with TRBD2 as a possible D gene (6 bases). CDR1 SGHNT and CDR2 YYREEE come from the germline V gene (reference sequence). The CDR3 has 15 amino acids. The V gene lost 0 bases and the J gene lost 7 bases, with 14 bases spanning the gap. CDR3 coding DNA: TGTGCCAGCAGCTTGGTCATGGGAGGATGGAATGAGCAGTTCTTC. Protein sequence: CASSLVMGGWNEQFF.